Following are 14 T cell receptor beta chains from one sample sequenced in a study of cytomegalovirus exposure and HLA in healthy donors. PCR involved 60 Vbeta and 13 Jbeta primers. Profiled with immunoSEQ multiplex PCR; TCRdb holds only in-frame clones, not every one. The repertoire consists of 210,000 or so clones, with over 70% occurring once and the leading ten covering 2.7%. The sample consisted of PBMCs. These receptors were taken from an older woman in good health and CMV-seropositive.

This chain joins TRBV29-1 and TRBJ1-2; D is ambiguous. Per germline, CDR1 SQVTM and CDR2 ANQGSEA. Trimming removed 1 base at V and 1 base at J, with 7 bases between. CDR3 length equals 13 residues. DNA for the CDR3: TGCAGCGTTGAAGGGACTCGTAACTATGGCTACACCTTC. Protein sequence: CSVEGTRNYGYTF.

This chain links TRBV4-3 with TRBJ2-1, with 7 bases identical to TRBD2. CDR1 and CDR2 from the germline V gene are LGHNA and YSLEER. V lost 4 bases and J lost 1; bases outside the gene matches: 7. This CDR3 is 16 amino acids long. The CDR3 here is CASSPRYGGSYNEQFF. The CDR3 region has the DNA TGCGCCAGCAGCCCCCGCTACGGGGGGTCCTACAATGAGCAGTTCTTC.

This chain uses TRBV5-1 with TRBJ2-3; D gene uncertain. From germline, CDR1 is SGHRS and CDR2 YFSETQ. The CDR3 spans 15 residues. The V gene lost 4 bases and the J gene lost 2 bases, with 14 bases spanning the gap. CDR3 protein: CASSPHQTPTDTQYF. In DNA, the CDR3 is TGCGCCAGCAGCCCCCATCAAACTCCCACAGATACGCAGTATTTT.

This rearrangement joins TRBV5-8 to TRBJ1-5, with a weak D call TRBD1 (5 bases). Trimming removed 0 bases from V and 2 bases from J, with 12 bases in between. CDR1 is SGHTS and CDR2 is YDEGEE in the germline V gene. This CDR3 has 16 residues. This CDR3 is CASSLATGDRNQPQHF. The CDR3 nucleotides are TGTGCCAGCAGCTTGGCAACAGGAGATCGCAATCAGCCCCAGCATTTT.

This clone was detected once. The CDR3: CASSLDGGTDTQYF. The DNA for the CDR3 is TGTGCCAGCAGCTTAGACGGGGGCACAGATACGCAGTATTTT. The rearrangement links TRBV7-9 to TRBJ2-3; possibly TRBD2 for D (5 bases). Germline-derived CDR1 and CDR2 are SEHNR and FQNEAQ (reference sequence). There are 14 residues in the CDR3. With 1 base removed from V and 1 base from J, the gap between germline ends came to 6 bases.

The sample holds one count of this clone. CDR3 in DNA: TGCAGCGTTGAACAGGCTTCCTCCACAGATACGCAGTATTTT. Residues: CSVEQASSTDTQYF. The chain carries TRBV29-1 and TRBJ2-3; D gene unclear. Germline CDR1 and CDR2: SQVTM and ANQGSEA. The CDR3 sequence is 14 residues long. V was clipped by 2 bases and J by 2 bases, with 11 bases between them.

As concerns this clone: An end of the junction does not agree with germline; a read error may underlie this. This chain uses TRBV6-4 with TRBJ1-1; D remains ambiguous. The CDR3 loop spans 15 amino acids. The germline CDR1 and CDR2 sequences are MRHNA and SNTAGT. In nucleotides, the CDR3 is TGTGCCAGCGGTGAACGGGGTTTCGGGAACACTGAAGCTTTCTTT. The encoded protein is CASGERGFGNTEAFF.

This chain joins TRBV7-2 and TRBJ2-2; D is possibly TRBD2 (7 bases). The CDR3 extends over 16 amino acids. V lost 5 bases and J lost 0, with 13 bases in between. Germline values: CDR1 SGHTA, CDR2 FQGNSA. The CDR3 here is CASSPVGGPNTGELFF. CDR3 in DNA: TGTGCCAGCAGCCCCGTCGGGGGGCCGAACACCGGGGAGCTGTTTTTT.

V is TRBV11-1 and J is TRBJ1-1; perhaps TRBD1 as D (5 bases). CDR3 length: 14 amino acids. V was shortened by 0 bases and J by 0 bases, with 5 bases between the two germline ends. The germline gives CDR1 SGHAT, CDR2 FQDESV (reference sequence). CDR3 in amino acids: CASSLAGVNTEAFF. The CDR3 DNA is TGTGCCAGCAGCTTAGCAGGGGTGAACACTGAAGCTTTCTTT.

Remarks on this clone: Other DNA sequences within the sample encode an identical CDR3. V and J are TRBV11-2 and TRBJ2-7; 8 bases agree with TRBD2. This CDR3 comprises 14 residues. The ends lost 1 base at V and 2 bases at J; junction bases unmatched: 1. The germline V gene has CDR1 SGHAT and CDR2 FQNNGV. CDR3 loop: CASSLAGGPYEQYF. The CDR3 nucleotides are TGTGCCAGCAGCTTAGCGGGAGGGCCCTACGAGCAGTACTTC.

The V and J genes are TRBV18 and TRBJ2-2, with TRBD2 matching over 10 bases. The CDR3 totals 16 residues. Germline assignment: CDR1 KGHSH and CDR2 LQKENI. The trim removed 3 bases at V and 4 bases at J, leaving 5 bases unmatched. The CDR3 nucleotides read TGTGCCAGCTCACCTCCAAGCGGGGGGGCCACCGGGGAGCTGTTTTTT. Amino acid sequence: CASSPPSGGATGELFF.

This chain joins TRBV28 and TRBJ1-3; maybe TRBD1 (5 bases). Trimming took off 2 bases at V and 0 bases at J, with 5 bases between the two ends. The CDR3 contains 14 residues. CDR1 is MDHEN, CDR2 SYDVKM, per germline. CDR3 loop: CASSLGHSGNTIYF. CDR3 bases: TGTGCCAGCAGTTTAGGACACTCTGGAAACACCATATATTTT. The complete variable domain, with remaining parts taken from reference TRBV28 and TRBJ1-3, reads DVKVTQSSRYLVKRTGEKVFLECVQDMDHENMFWYRQDPGLGLRLIYFSYDVKMKEKGDIPEGYSVSREKKERFSLILESASTNQTSMYLCASSLGHSGNTIYFGEGSWLTVV.

This clone was counted between two and nine times. The chain employs TRBV7-8 and TRBJ2-2; the D is unclear. Germline CDR1 and CDR2: SGHVS and FQNEAQ. V was clipped by 4 bases and J by 0 bases, with 6 bases between them. This CDR3 spans 14 amino acids. Here the CDR3 DNA reads TGTGCCAGCAGCTCCTACGCGAACACCGGGGAGCTGTTTTTT. This encodes CASSSYANTGELFF.

The chain has TRBV7-8 and TRBJ1-5; D remains unclear. Germline CDR1 is SGHVS and CDR2 is FQNEAQ. With 4 bases removed from V and 2 bases from J, the gap between germline ends came to 18 bases. The CDR3 totals 17 residues. CDR3 loop: CASSSGDWGWGNQPQHF. The CDR3, as DNA: TGTGCCAGCAGCTCGGGAGATTGGGGTTGGGGCAATCAGCCCCAGCATTTT.